This is a list of T cell receptor beta chains from one sample in a study of Ad26.COV2.S vaccination and SARS-CoV-2 variants. Measured with immunoSEQ multiplex PCR; TCRdb has only the in-frame clones, and not every one. The data contain around 240,000 clones, around 89% of them seen just once; the ten biggest clones take up around 10%. The input for sequencing was peripheral blood, taken in a trial of Ad26.COV2.S vaccine versus placebo. These receptors were collected from a person aged 18-60 years who received the Ad26.COV2.S COVID-19 vaccine or a placebo. The CDR3 runs from the conserved cysteine through the conserved F or W. The D gene is left open where the match is weak. The size entry is marked missing in some rows and otherwise reads once, few, many or a size class.

.	TRBV4-1	TRBJ2-7	.	CASSQVPDGDYEQYF	TGCGCCAGCAGCCAAGTACCCGACGGAGACTACGAGCAGTACTTC
.	TRBV28	TRBJ1-1	.	CASSPPRLNTEAFF	TGTGCCAGCAGTCCCCCGAGGCTAAACACTGAAGCTTTCTTT
many	TRBV5-5	TRBJ2-2	.	CASSLTRGQGELFF	TGTGCCAGCAGCTTGACGCGGGGGCAAGGGGAGCTGTTTTTT
.	TRBV2	TRBJ2-7	.	CASSFGISSSYEQYF	TGTGCCAGCAGCTTCGGGATCAGTAGCTCCTACGAGCAGTACTTC
.	TRBV2	TRBJ2-7	.	CASSDRGYYEQYF	TGTGCCAGCAGTGATCGGGGGTACTACGAGCAGTACTTC
.	TRBV10-2	TRBJ2-5	TRBD2	CASSDGGVGETQYF	TGCGCCAGCAGTGATGGGGGGGTAGGAGAGACCCAGTACTTC
.	TRBV29-1	TRBJ1-3	TRBD1	CSVSSLAGGISGNTIYF	TGCAGCGTTTCAAGCCTAGCAGGGGGCATTAGTGGAAACACCATATATTTT
.	TRBV7-2	TRBJ2-5	.	CASSSSSVQETQYF	TGTGCCAGCAGCTCATCTAGCGTCCAAGAGACCCAGTACTTC
.	TRBV3-1/TRBV3-2	TRBJ2-2	TRBD2	CASRGLAGANTGELFF	TGTGCCAGCAGGGGACTAGCGGGAGCTAACACCGGGGAGCTGTTTTTT
few	TRBV27	TRBJ2-7	TRBD2	CASSLSQMGLAGGRTYEQYF	TGTGCCAGCAGTTTATCCCAGATGGGACTAGCGGGAGGGAGAACCTACGAGCAGTACTTC
.	TRBV24-1	TRBJ2-1	TRBD1	CATSDWTGQGLNEQFF	TGTGCCACCAGTGACTGGACGGGACAGGGGCTAAATGAGCAGTTCTTC
.	TRBV9	TRBJ1-1	.	CASSVARNTEAFF	TGTGCCAGCAGCGTAGCCAGAAACACTGAAGCTTTCTTT
.	TRBV19	TRBJ1-5	TRBD1	CASSIPGQGVYQPQHF	TGTGCCAGTAGTATACCCGGACAGGGGGTTTATCAGCCCCAGCATTTT
.	TRBV28	TRBJ1-5	.	CASSFILEKVAQHF	TGTGCCAGCAGTTTTATCCTCGAAAAGGTGGCCCAGCATTTT
.	TRBV11-3	TRBJ2-7	TRBD2	CASSPGGELDYEQYF	TGTGCCAGCAGCCCCGGGGGGGAATTAGACTACGAGCAGTACTTC
.	TRBV28	TRBJ1-5	TRBD1	CASSQWDRVNQPQHF	TGTGCCAGCAGCCAATGGGACAGAGTCAATCAGCCCCAGCATTTT
.	TRBV5-1	TRBJ2-1	.	CASSFPGAEQFF	TGCGCCAGCAGCTTTCCTGGGGCTGAGCAGTTCTTC
few	TRBV6-2/TRBV6-3	TRBJ1-5	.	CASSLTGPINQPQHF	TGTGCCAGCAGTCTCACCGGGCCTATCAATCAGCCCCAGCATTTT
.	TRBV7-6	TRBJ1-3	.	CASSLASYGNTIYF	TGTGCCAGCAGCTTAGCTAGTTATGGAAACACCATATATTTT
.	TRBV24-1	TRBJ2-1	.	CATSEGLPEQFF	TGTGCCACCAGTGAGGGTCTCCCGGAGCAGTTCTTC
.	TRBV5-1	TRBJ1-4	.	CASSMAGLNEKLFF	TGCGCCAGCAGTATGGCAGGATTAAATGAAAAACTGTTTTTT
.	TRBV9	TRBJ2-3	.	CASSVSGTDTQYF	TGTGCCAGCAGCGTTTCGGGGACAGATACGCAGTATTTT
.	TRBV9	TRBJ2-3	.	CASSLVLPEGYSTDTQYF	TGTGCCAGCAGCCTAGTGCTGCCGGAAGGCTATAGCACAGATACGCAGTATTTT
.	TRBV6-5	TRBJ2-7	.	CASSYSTEITYEQYF	TGTGCCAGCAGTTACTCGACAGAGATTACCTACGAGCAGTACTTC
.	TRBV18	TRBJ2-3	.	CASSRLPLGTDTQYF	TGTGCCAGCTCACGACTACCCCTGGGCACAGATACGCAGTATTTT
few	TRBV23-1	TRBJ1-6	.	CASSQIPFVLNSPLHF	TGCGCCAGCAGTCAAATCCCCTTCGTCCTTAATTCACCCCTCCACTTT
.	TRBV6-5	TRBJ1-5	.	CASRSLGQPQHF	TGTGCCAGCAGATCTCTGGGTCAGCCCCAGCATTTT
.	TRBV3-1/TRBV3-2	TRBJ2-7	.	CASSQTEQYF	TGTGCCAGCAGCCAGACCGAGCAGTACTTC
many	TRBV7-9	TRBJ2-2	TRBD2	CASSPLGSGGTGELFF	TGTGCCAGCAGCCCGCTTGGTAGCGGGGGCACCGGGGAGCTGTTTTTT
.	TRBV6-5	TRBJ2-3	.	CASSSPGRTDTQYF	TGTGCCAGCAGTTCCCCAGGTCGAACAGATACGCAGTATTTT
.	TRBV5-6	TRBJ1-5	.	CASSSGLYSNQPQHF	TGTGCCAGCAGCTCAGGGCTTTATAGCAATCAGCCCCAGCATTTT
.	TRBV4-1	TRBJ2-6	.	CASLGPGANVLTF	TGCGCCAGCCTGGGCCCTGGGGCCAACGTCCTGACTTTC
.	TRBV4-3	TRBJ2-7	TRBD1	CASSQEAGGWNEQYF	TGCGCCAGCAGCCAAGAGGCAGGGGGCTGGAACGAGCAGTACTTC
.	TRBV4-3	TRBJ2-3	TRBD2	CASSQDLGVRGDTQYF	TGCGCCAGCAGCCAAGATCTGGGTGTGCGGGGGGATACGCAGTATTTT
once	TRBV7-6	TRBJ2-1	TRBD2	CASSQGPGTSGIELYNEQFF	TGTGCCAGCAGCCAAGGCCCCGGGACTAGCGGGATAGAGCTTTACAATGAGCAGTTCTTC
.	TRBV7-3	TRBJ2-5	.	CASSLTVGETQYF	TGTGCCAGCAGCTTAACGGTTGGAGAGACCCAGTACTTC
few	TRBV24-1	TRBJ2-2	.	CATSVGGELFF	TGTGCCACCAGTGTCGGCGGGGAGCTGTTTTTT
.	TRBV7-3	TRBJ1-1	TRBD1	CASSSDREDTEAFF	TGTGCCAGCAGCTCAGACAGGGAGGACACTGAAGCTTTCTTT
.	TRBV18	TRBJ1-2	.	CASSPMGVRGDGYTF	TGTGCCAGCTCACCAATGGGAGTGAGGGGCGATGGCTACACCTTC
.	TRBV10-3	TRBJ1-2	.	CATSEPEGGYGYTF	TGTGCCACCTCGGAACCCGAGGGGGGCTATGGCTACACCTTC
.	TRBV7-3	TRBJ2-3	.	CASSFFHLSTDTQYF	TGTGCCAGCAGCTTCTTCCACCTTAGCACAGATACGCAGTATTTT
.	TRBV14	TRBJ1-1	TRBD1	CASSPIGQGNTEAFF	TGTGCCAGCAGCCCGATCGGACAGGGAAATACTGAAGCTTTCTTT
.	TRBV2	TRBJ2-1	TRBD2	CASRGASGNKISEQFF	TGTGCCAGCAGAGGGGCTAGCGGGAATAAGATCTCTGAGCAGTTCTTC
.	TRBV4-2	TRBJ2-4	.	CASSQDLRGGDAKNIQYF	TGTGCCAGCAGCCAAGATCTTAGGGGGGGAGATGCCAAAAACATTCAGTACTTC
.	TRBV28	TRBJ2-7	.	CASLNGGLGEQYF	TGTGCCAGCCTGAACGGGGGATTGGGCGAGCAGTACTTC
.	TRBV3-1/TRBV3-2	TRBJ2-7	.	CASSQDNYEQYF	TGTGCCAGCAGCCAAGATAACTACGAGCAGTACTTC
.	TRBV7-2	TRBJ2-1	TRBD1	CASSPPTGGFYNEQFF	TGTGCCAGCAGCCCGCCGACAGGGGGCTTCTACAATGAGCAGTTCTTC
once	TRBV6-2/TRBV6-3	TRBJ2-1	TRBD2	CASSYPKINGGYNEQFF	TGTGCCAGCAGTTACCCTAAAATCAACGGGGGGTACAATGAGCAGTTCTTC
.	TRBV6-1	TRBJ2-7	.	CASSEVWGALREQYF	TGTGCCAGCAGTGAAGTCTGGGGGGCCCTGCGCGAGCAGTACTTC
.	TRBV11-2	TRBJ2-7	.	CASSLVGRGGGYEQYF	TGTGCCAGCAGCTTGGTTGGGCGGGGTGGGGGCTACGAGCAGTACTTC
.	TRBV7-3	TRBJ1-1	.	CASSFRDTLNTEAFF	TGTGCCAGCAGCTTCCGGGACACCTTGAACACTGAAGCTTTCTTT